The clone carrying this TCR beta chain was seen a handful of times. Its target is unknown. This entry belongs to a study of CD8 T cells in ankylosing spondylitis. This CDR3 has 14 amino acids. Deletions cut 8 bases from V and 0 bases from J, with 11 bases between. Scientists made TCR beta libraries using quantitative 5'-RACE with molecular barcodes. TCRdb ran MiXCR on the 5' RACE reads and lists one entry per CDR3 protein. Of some 250,000 distinct CDR3 sequences listed, roughly a quarter were seen once; the top ten hold over 0.55%. Overall study results and limits: CD8+ by phenotype, disease-linked clones were relatively rare in peripheral blood. Significantly higher representation of disease-linked clones was reported for matched ankylosing spondylitis synovial fluid.

The chain has TRBV12-3 or TRBV12-4 and TRBJ1-5; no definite D call. Sequencing input: blood, either unsorted or a sorted T cell fraction (not recorded which). The sequence was collected from a male donor with ankylosing spondylitis or in good health (not recorded which). CDR3 DNA: TGTGCCAGCGGCTCAGAATATAGCAATCAGCCCCAGCATTTT. This sequence encodes CASGSEYSNQPQHF.